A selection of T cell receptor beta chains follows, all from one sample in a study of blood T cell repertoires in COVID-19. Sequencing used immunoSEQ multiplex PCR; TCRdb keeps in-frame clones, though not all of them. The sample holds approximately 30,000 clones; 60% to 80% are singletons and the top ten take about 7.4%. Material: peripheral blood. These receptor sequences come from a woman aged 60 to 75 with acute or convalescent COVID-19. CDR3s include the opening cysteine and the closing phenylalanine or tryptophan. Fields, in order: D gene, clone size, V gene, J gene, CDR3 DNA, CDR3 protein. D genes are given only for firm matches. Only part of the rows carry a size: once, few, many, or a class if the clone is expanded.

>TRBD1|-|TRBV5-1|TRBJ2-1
TGCGCCAGCAGCTTGGTACCCGAGACAGGGATCCAACCTCTTTTATACAATGAGCAGTTCTTC
CASSLVPETGIQPLLYNEQFF
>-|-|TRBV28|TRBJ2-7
TGTGCCAGCAGTCCCCCCCCGACATACGAGCAGTACTTC
CASSPPPTYEQYF
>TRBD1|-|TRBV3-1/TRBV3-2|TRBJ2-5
TGTGCCAGCAGCCAAGCGGGACAGGAGGCATGGGAGACCCAGTACTTC
CASSQAGQEAWETQYF
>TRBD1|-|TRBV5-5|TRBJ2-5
TGTGCCAGCAGCTTAACCGACAGGGGCCAAGAGACCCAGTACTTC
CASSLTDRGQETQYF
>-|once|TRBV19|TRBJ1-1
TGTGCCAGTAGTAGGGCCCTTTTGAACACTGAAGCTTTCTTT
CASSRALLNTEAFF
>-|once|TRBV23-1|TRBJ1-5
TGCGCCAGCAGTCAAACGGGACAAGACAATCAGCCCCAGCATTTT
CASSQTGQDNQPQHF
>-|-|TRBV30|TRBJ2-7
TGTGCCTGGAGAGTCAGGGGTACCAACGAGCAGTACTTC
CAWRVRGTNEQYF
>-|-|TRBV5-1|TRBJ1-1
TGCGCCAGCAGCTTGGTCCCAGGAGGCGCTGAAGCTTTCTTT
CASSLVPGGAEAFF
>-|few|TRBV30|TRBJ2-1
TGTGCCTGGGGGACAAGCTCAGCGCAGTTCTTC
CAWGTSSAQFF
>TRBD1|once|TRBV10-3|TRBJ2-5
TGTGCCATCGGGGGACAGAAAGAGACCCAGTACTTC
CAIGGQKETQYF
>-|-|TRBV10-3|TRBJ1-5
TGTGCCATCAGCGACTACAATCAGCCCCAGCATTTT
CAISDYNQPQHF
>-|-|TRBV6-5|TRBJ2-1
TGTGCCAGCACCCCTGGCGGGGGCGCTGGCCAGTTCTTC
CASTPGGGAGQFF
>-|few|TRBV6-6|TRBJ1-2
TGTGCCAGCAGTTACTTTTCAGGGGAGAGAGAATACACCTTC
CASSYFSGEREYTF
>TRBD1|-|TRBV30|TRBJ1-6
TGTGCCTGGAGCGGACAGGCGAATTCACCCCTCCACTTT
CAWSGQANSPLHF
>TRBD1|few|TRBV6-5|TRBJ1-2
TGTGCCAGCAGTAAACAGGGGGCGGACTATGGCTACACCTTC
CASSKQGADYGYTF
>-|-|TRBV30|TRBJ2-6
TGTGCCTCTCCCTCGAGGGCCGGGGCCAACGTCCTGACTTTC
CASPSRAGANVLTF
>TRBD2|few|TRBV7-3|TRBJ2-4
TGTGCCAGCAGCTTAGCTAGCGGGGACGGAAACATTCAGTACTTC
CASSLASGDGNIQYF
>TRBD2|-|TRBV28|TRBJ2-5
TGTGCCAGCAGTTTAGTGTCGGTACGGGGGGGAGAAGAGACCCAGTACTTC
CASSLVSVRGGEETQYF
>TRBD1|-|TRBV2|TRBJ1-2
TGTGCCAGCAGTAGCTCGGGACAGGGAGTTATTGGCTACACCTTC
CASSSSGQGVIGYTF
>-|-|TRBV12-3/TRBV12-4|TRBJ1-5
TGTGCCAGCAGTTTCAGGGATAATCAGCCCCAGCATTTT
CASSFRDNQPQHF
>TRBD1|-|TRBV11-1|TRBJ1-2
TGTGCCAGCAGCGGGACAGGGCCCTATGGCTACACCTTC
CASSGTGPYGYTF
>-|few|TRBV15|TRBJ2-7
TGTGCCACCAGCAGAGATGTTGGGTTAACTAGCCGCCACGAGCAGTACTTC
CATSRDVGLTSRHEQYF
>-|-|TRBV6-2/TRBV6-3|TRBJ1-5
TGTGCCAGCAGTTACGCAGGGTACAATCAGCCCCAGCATTTT
CASSYAGYNQPQHF
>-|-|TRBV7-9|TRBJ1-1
TGTGCCAGCAGCTCTCAGACGGGGAACACTGAAGCTTTCTTT
CASSSQTGNTEAFF
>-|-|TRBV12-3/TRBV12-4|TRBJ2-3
TGTGCCAGCACCCCGCCCAGGACAGATACGCAGTATTTT
CASTPPRTDTQYF
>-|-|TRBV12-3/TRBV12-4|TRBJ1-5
TGTGCCAGCAGTTTGCAGGGCAATCAGCCCCAGCATTTT
CASSLQGNQPQHF
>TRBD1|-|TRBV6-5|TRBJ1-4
TGTGCCAGCAGTTACGGGACAGGCCCTGGAAAACTGTTTTTT
CASSYGTGPGKLFF
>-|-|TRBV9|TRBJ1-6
TGTGCCAGCAGCCCACGTCCAGGGGAGGGATCACCCCTCCACTTT
CASSPRPGEGSPLHF
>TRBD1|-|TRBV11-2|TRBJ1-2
TGTGCCAGCAGCCACACCTGGACAGGGTCCTCCTATGGCTACACCTTC
CASSHTWTGSSYGYTF
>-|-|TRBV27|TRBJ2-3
TGTGCCAGCAGTTTAGGCGTCAAGGGGACAGATACGCAGTATTTT
CASSLGVKGTDTQYF
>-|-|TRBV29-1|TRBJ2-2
TGCAGCGTCAGTAACACCGGGGAGCTGTTTTTT
CSVSNTGELFF
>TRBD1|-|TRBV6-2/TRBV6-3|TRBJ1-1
TGTGCCAGCAGCCCCCCCGACAGGGCGGGACCTTTCTTT
CASSPPDRAGPFF
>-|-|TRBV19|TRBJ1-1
TGTGCCAGTAGTATCACCGGGGACACTGAAGCTTTCTTT
CASSITGDTEAFF
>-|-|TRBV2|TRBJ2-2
TGTGCCAGCAGGGTGGCGGAGAACACCGGGGAGCTGTTTTTT
CASRVAENTGELFF
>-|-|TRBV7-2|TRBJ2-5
TGTGCCAGCAGCTTAATGTTCGGGGGGACCCAGTACTTC
CASSLMFGGTQYF
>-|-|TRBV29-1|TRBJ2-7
TGCAGCGTGATGTGGGGCCACGAGCAGTACTTC
CSVMWGHEQYF
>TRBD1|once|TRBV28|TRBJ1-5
TGTGCCAGCAAACCGGGACAGGGTATTCAGCCCCAGCATTTT
CASKPGQGIQPQHF
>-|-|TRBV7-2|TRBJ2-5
TGTGCCAGCAGCCCCCGGGGTAGTTTGCCACAAGAGACCCAGTACTTC
CASSPRGSLPQETQYF
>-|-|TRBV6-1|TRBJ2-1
TGTGCCAGCAGTGAATGGGGACAAAATGAGCAGTTCTTC
CASSEWGQNEQFF
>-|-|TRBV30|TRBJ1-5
TGTGCCTGGAGTAGAGATGCCCCGCTCGATCAGCCCCAGCATTTT
CAWSRDAPLDQPQHF
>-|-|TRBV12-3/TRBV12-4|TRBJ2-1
TGTGCCAGCAGTCCTGTATCACAAAATGAGCAGTTCTTC
CASSPVSQNEQFF